The 23 T cell receptor beta chains listed next were all sequenced from one sample in a study of T cells in Graves' hyperthyroidism and ophthalmopathy. RNA transcripts served as the template for amplifying TCR beta CDR3 regions. The primer set for the first-round RT-PCR of the TCR CDR3 was HTBI. TCRdb reprocessed the multiplex PCR reads via MiXCR and lists one record per CDR3 protein. The table includes around 350,000 distinct CDR3 sequences, around 25% detected once. Sequencing was carried out using blood. The source is a man over 45 with Graves' hyperthyroidism.

The table lists this clonotype with many counts. The chain combines TRBV3-1 with TRBJ2-5; D gene ambiguous. Trimming took off 1 base at V and 2 bases at J, with 5 bases between the two ends. CDR3 length: 13 residues. CDR1 and CDR2 from the germline V gene are LGHDT and YNNKEL (reference sequence). The CDR3 spells CASSQGRQETQYF. DNA of the CDR3: TGTGCCAGCAGCCAAGGCAGACAAGAGACCCAGTACTTC.

The chain is built from TRBV24-1 and TRBJ2-1, with TRBD1 matching 7 bases. The V and J ends lost 4 bases and 5 bases, in that order; junction bases with no gene match: 13. CDR3 length: 17 residues. Per the germline V gene, CDR1 is KGHDR and CDR2 is SFDVKD. This chain's CDR3 is CATSDRTGLGINNEQFF. The CDR3 DNA reads as TGTGCCACCAGTGACCGGACAGGATTGGGAATAAACAATGAGCAGTTCTTC.

This clonotype was observed a few times. J is TRBJ1-1 and V is TRBV6-1; tentatively, D is TRBD1 (6 bases). The CDR3 spans 15 residues. In germline, CDR1 is MNHNS, CDR2 SASEGT. V lost 6 bases to trimming and J lost 1 base, with 15 bases between them. The CDR3 nucleotides are TGTGCCAGCAGGGCCCTACAGGGCCCGAACACTGAAGCTTTCTTT. Its translation: CASRALQGPNTEAFF.

This clonotype has more than one count but fewer than ten. The chain joins TRBV11-3 to TRBJ2-3; D not resolved. Trimming pared 5 bases from V and 1 base from J, leaving 10 bases between. Germline assignment: CDR1 SGHNT and CDR2 YENEEA. CDR3 length: 14 residues. The CDR3 sequence is CASSKLTGTDTQYF. The CDR3 DNA reads TGTGCCAGCAGCAAACTGACGGGCACAGATACGCAGTATTTT.

This clonotype showed up many times. V usage is TRBV2 and J usage is TRBJ2-1, with D perhaps matching TRBD2 (6 bases). This CDR3 has 13 residues. Germline V gene data show CDR1 as SNHLY and CDR2 as FYNNEI. V lost 0 bases and J lost 10, with 10 bases in between. CDR3 in amino acids: CASSEATSREQFF. The CDR3 bases are TGTGCCAGCAGTGAAGCGACTAGTCGCGAGCAGTTCTTC.

The chain carries TRBV5-8 and TRBJ2-2; D tentatively reads TRBD1 or TRBD2 (6 bases each). The CDR3 spans 16 residues. The germline gives CDR1 SGHTS, CDR2 YDEGEE. V dropped 3 bases and J dropped 2 bases, with 14 bases sitting between them. This chain's CDR3 is CASSSFTGTNTGELFF. In nucleotides, the CDR3 is TGTGCCAGCAGCTCCTTCACAGGGACTAACACCGGGGAGCTGTTTTTT.

Points on this clonotype: Mismatch with germline at one junction end may stem from a read error. The rearrangement links TRBV30 to TRBJ2-3, with D possibly TRBD1 on 5 matching bases. The germline gives CDR1 GTSNPN, CDR2 SVGIG (reference sequence). The CDR3 covers 13 residues. For the CDR3, the DNA is TGTGCCTGGACGAGACCCCTCACAGGTACGCAGTATTTT. It specifies CAWTRPLTGTQYF. The variable domain in full, with the rest retrieved from reference TRBV30 and TRBJ2-3, is SQTIHQWPATLVQPVGSPLSLECTVEGTSNPNLYWYRQAAGRGLQLLFYSVGIGQISSEVPQNLSASRPQDRQFILSSKKLLLSDSGFYLCAWTRPLTGTQYFGPGTRLTVL.

The rearrangement joins TRBV5-6 to TRBJ2-7; tentatively, D is TRBD1 (6 bases). Germline V gene data show CDR1 as SGHDT and CDR2 as YYEEEE. The CDR3 runs to 14 residues. V was pared by 2 bases and J by 2 bases, with 11 bases between. CDR3 in DNA: TGTGCCAGCAGCTTAACTGGACAGACCTACGAGCAGTACTTC. This gives the protein CASSLTGQTYEQYF.

Note on this clonotype: A much bigger clone sits one base away, suggesting this may be a read error. The chain carries TRBV28 and TRBJ2-1; TRBD2 might be the D (5 bases). Germline V CDR1 and CDR2: MDHEN, SYDVKM. There are 14 residues in the CDR3. The chain's CDR3 is CASSFDPSRAEQLF. CDR3 bases: TGTGCCAGCAGTTTTGATCCATCGCGGGCTGAGCAGCTCTTC.

The table lists this clonotype with a few counts. The chain has TRBV5-6 and TRBJ2-5; tentatively, D is TRBD2 (6 bases). Germline V lookup: CDR1 SGHDT, CDR2 YYEEEE. This CDR3 has 15 amino acids. Trimming stripped 4 bases from V and 4 bases from J, with 17 bases between. CDR3 residues: CASSRRTMGGETQYF. CDR3 DNA sequence: TGTGCCAGCAGCCGTCGGACCATGGGAGGAGAGACCCAGTACTTC.

This clonotype was recorded many times. This rearrangement joins TRBV28 to TRBJ2-7; TRBD2 matches 14 bases. Germline CDR1 MDHEN, CDR2 SYDVKM. The CDR3 has 17 amino acids. J lost 4 bases, V lost 6 bases, and 11 bases had no gene match. The CDR3 loop is CASSELSGLAGAYEQYF. CDR3 coding DNA: TGTGCCAGCAGCGAGCTCTCGGGACTAGCGGGAGCATACGAGCAGTACTTC. The full variable domain, rest sourced from reference TRBV28 and TRBJ2-7, is DVKVTQSSRYLVKRTGEKVFLECVQDMDHENMFWYRQDPGLGLRLIYFSYDVKMKEKGDIPEGYSVSREKKERFSLILESASTNQTSMYLCASSELSGLAGAYEQYFGPGTRLTVT.

The chain employs TRBV13 and TRBJ2-5; perhaps TRBD1 as D (5 bases). Germline V CDR1 and CDR2: PRHDT, FYEKMQ (reference sequence). The V end was cut by 5 bases, the J end by 6 bases, with 10 bases between. The CDR3 is made up of 12 amino acids. This chain's CDR3 is CASSAQVQTQYF. CDR3 nucleotide sequence: TGTGCCAGCAGCGCACAGGTTCAGACCCAGTACTTC.

The gene calls are TRBV24-1 and TRBJ2-3, with 14 bases matching TRBD2. Germline V gene data show CDR1 as KGHDR and CDR2 as SFDVKD. The CDR3 is 17 amino acids. J lost 6 bases, V lost 2 bases, and 6 bases had no gene match. CDR3 bases: TGTGCCACCAGTGATTCAGGACTAGCGGGAGGAATCGATACGCAGTATTTT. Encoded protein: CATSDSGLAGGIDTQYF.

This clonotype was detected a few times. The chain couples TRBV6-1 to TRBJ1-2; perhaps TRBD1 as D (6 bases). Germline V lookup: CDR1 MNHNS, CDR2 SASEGT. Trimming left V 1 base short and J 6 bases short, with 12 bases between. The CDR3 extends over 14 amino acids. The CDR3 sequence is CASSEVGTTNGYTF. As DNA, the CDR3 is TGTGCCAGCAGTGAAGTGGGGACAACTAATGGCTACACCTTC.

The sample holds a few counts of this clonotype. At one boundary the junction diverges from the germline segment, which might be a read error. CDR3 protein: CASSSKQGAGWRTSSKELLF. DNA for the CDR3: TGTGCCAGCAGTTCGAAACAGGGGGCGGGGTGGAGGACTAGCTCCAAGGAGCTGCTTTTT. The chain has TRBV28 and TRBJ2-2; weak D call: TRBD1 (9 bases). Germline CDR1 MDHEN, CDR2 SYDVKM. The CDR3 has 20 amino acids.

The chain is built from TRBV18 and TRBJ2-1; 8 bases are a match to TRBD2. Germline-derived CDR1 and CDR2 are KGHSH and LQKENI. The CDR3 loop spans 18 amino acids. V shed 3 bases and J 4 bases; nucleotides not matched to a gene: 14. The CDR3 region has the DNA TGTGCCAGCTCACCGGCAGCGGGAGAAACCAAAAGGTACAATGAGCAGTTCTTC. Translating gives CASSPAAGETKRYNEQFF.

The genes are TRBV6-1 and TRBJ2-7; D is unresolved. Trimming left V 3 bases short and J 9 bases short, with 15 bases between. In germline, CDR1 is MNHNS, CDR2 SASEGT. CDR3 length: 13 residues. The CDR3 protein is CASSDYGPSVQYF. The CDR3 DNA is TGTGCCAGCAGTGACTACGGCCCCAGCGTGCAGTACTTC.

The CDR3 region is CASSPFNTGGALLGYTF. As DNA, the CDR3 is TGTGCCAGCTCACCGTTTAATACAGGGGGCGCTTTACTTGGCTACACCTTC. The V call is TRBV18, the J call TRBJ1-2; 9 bases map to TRBD1. Per the germline V gene, CDR1 is KGHSH and CDR2 is LQKENI. The CDR3 spans 17 residues. Trimming cost V 3 bases and J 7 bases; bases outside gene matches: 15.

This clonotype was observed a handful of times. The chain joins TRBV5-1 to TRBJ1-1; 7 bases map to TRBD1. V lost 1 base to trimming and J lost 1 base; unmatched junction nucleotides: 4. The CDR3 is 15 residues long. Looked up from germline, CDR1 is SGHRS and CDR2 is YFSETQ. Here the CDR3 reads CASSLREGANTEAFF. CDR3 bases: TGCGCCAGCAGCTTGCGAGAGGGGGCGAACACTGAAGCTTTCTTT.

This clonotype was picked up one time. The rearrangement links TRBV6-2 or TRBV6-3 to TRBJ2-7; D is undetermined. The CDR3 contains 13 residues. The V end was cut by 5 bases, the J end by 6 bases, with 14 bases between. The germline V gene encodes CDR1 MNHEY and CDR2 SVGEGT. For the CDR3, the DNA is TGTGCCAGCAGTGACCGGCTACGCGCCGAGCAGTACTTC. Its protein product is CASSDRLRAEQYF.

The chain recombines TRBV10-2 with TRBJ2-3, with 13 positions matching TRBD2. This CDR3 comprises 16 residues. CDR1 and CDR2 (germline): WSHSY, SAAADI. V lost 6 bases and J lost 2; bases outside the gene matches: 5. The CDR3 sequence is CASRAGTSGDTDTQYF. The DNA of the CDR3 is TGCGCCAGCAGGGCCGGGACTAGCGGGGACACAGATACGCAGTATTTT.

Here the CDR3 DNA reads TGCGCCAGCATAGGTAGCGACTCCTACGAGCAGTACTTC. Its protein is CASIGSDSYEQYF. The chain is built from TRBV10-2 and TRBJ2-7; tentative D call: TRBD2 (5 bases). The germline V and J ends were trimmed by 7 bases and 0 bases, with 10 bases remaining between them. The germline gives CDR1 WSHSY, CDR2 SAAADI. CDR3 length equals 13 residues.

In its sample, this clonotype was seen many times. The rearrangement uses TRBV7-9 and TRBJ1-1; D possibly corresponds to TRBD1 (5 bases). Trimming took off 6 bases at V and 6 bases at J, with 17 bases between the two ends. Germline V CDR1 and CDR2: SEHNR, FQNEAQ (reference sequence). The CDR3 loop spans 14 amino acids. CDR3 DNA: TGTGCCAGCAGTCTACCCGGGGGAGACGCTGAAGCTTTCTTT. This codes for CASSLPGGDAEAFF.